The T cell receptor beta chain under discussion was sequenced for a study of cytomegalovirus exposure and HLA in healthy donors. About the study: Roughly 80 million unique TCRs from HLA-typed donors made up an early data release.

Study conclusions and caveats: Some highly shared sequence variants likely arose as a pipeline artifact. Common viral pathogens seemed to be connected with several of the most significant clusters, according to a later analysis.

Vbeta (60) and Jbeta (13) primers were used in the PCR. This table comes from immunoSEQ multiplex PCR, and its TCRdb copy is limited to in-frame clones, with some not included. Of more than 75,000 clones in the sample, approximately 75% were seen once. Remarks on this clone: Its antigen is unidentified.

The TCR sequence derives from a middle-aged woman in good health and CMV-seronegative. Sequencing was done on a sample of PBMCs.

The CDR3 sequence is CASSQDRRTGEMWNLFF. In DNA form, the CDR3 reads TGTGCCAGCAGCCAAGATCGGAGGACAGGGGAAATGTGGAATCTGTTTTTT. This chain connects TRBV14 to TRBJ1-4; TRBD1 matches 9 bases. This CDR3 contains 17 residues. V gave up 0 bases and J gave up 14 bases; unmatched junction bases: 16. Per the germline V gene, CDR1 is SGHDN and CDR2 is FVKESK.